Presented here are 9 T cell receptor beta chains from one specimen sequenced in a study of blood T cell repertoires in COVID-19. This table comes from immunoSEQ multiplex PCR, and its TCRdb copy is limited to in-frame clones, with some not included. The sample has some 250,000 clones, around 90% seen once; the top ten hold approximately 1.2%. Sequencing was done on a sample of PBMCs or T cells enriched from blood (not recorded which). The receptors stem from a human donor in a cohort exposed to, infected with or recovered from COVID-19 (not recorded which). The donor label of this sample is uncertain.

The chain employs TRBV5-1 and TRBJ1-5, with D possibly matching TRBD1 (6 bases). CDR3 length equals 15 residues. The V end was cut by 0 bases, the J end by 0 bases, with 7 bases between. CDR1 SGHRS and CDR2 YFSETQ come from the germline V gene. The CDR3 DNA follows: TGCGCCAGCAGCTTGGGGACAGATAGCAATCAGCCCCAGCATTTT. Amino acid sequence: CASSLGTDSNQPQHF.

This clone was seen a single time. CDR3 sequence reads: CASSLSPSGGYTF. The CDR3 DNA reads as TGTGCCAGCAGTTTATCGCCGTCCGGGGGCTACACCTTC. This chain uses TRBV27 with TRBJ1-2; no firm D call. Trimming stripped 0 bases from V and 8 bases from J, with 10 bases between. CDR1 MNHEY and CDR2 SMNVEV come from the germline V gene (reference sequence). The CDR3 spans 13 residues.

The J gene is TRBJ1-3, the V gene TRBV15; TRBD1 matches 7 bases. CDR3 length: 18 amino acids. The germline gives CDR1 LNHNV, CDR2 YYDKDF (reference sequence). Trimming removed 2 bases from V and 0 bases from J; junction bases left unmatched: 10. The CDR3 sequence is CATSRPLHRGFSGNTIYF. The CDR3 nucleotides read TGTGCCACCAGCAGACCCCTCCACAGGGGTTTCTCTGGAAACACCATATATTTT.

The chain carries TRBV4-1 and TRBJ2-2, with a tentative D call TRBD1 (6 bases). From germline, CDR1 is MGHRA and CDR2 YSYEKL. The ends were cut back, 0 bases at V and 0 bases at J, with 11 bases in the middle. The CDR3 totals 17 residues. The CDR3 region has the DNA TGCGCCAGCAGCCAAGATCAGGGGACGGCGAACACCGGGGAGCTGTTTTTT. It encodes CASSQDQGTANTGELFF.

The rearrangement uses TRBV6-5 and TRBJ1-1; D remains ambiguous. The CDR3 is 12 residues long. Germline V gene data show CDR1 as MNHEY and CDR2 as SVGAGI. Trimming shortened V by 5 bases and J by 8 bases, and 12 bases separated the two germline ends. The DNA for the CDR3 is TGTGCCAGCAGTCATACTTCTTGGGAAGCTTTCTTT. Translation gives CASSHTSWEAFF.

Comment on this clone: Other DNA sequences of this sample code for an identical CDR3. V is TRBV12-3 or TRBV12-4 and J is TRBJ2-7; possible D gene TRBD1, 5 bases. V lost 2 bases and J 4 bases, leaving 6 bases between the germline ends. The CDR3 is 12 residues long. The CDR3 nucleotides read TGTGCCAGCAGTTTACAGGGTTACGAGCAGTACTTC. Its protein is CASSLQGYEQYF.

This clone came up a few times. The genes are TRBV30 and TRBJ2-7; tentatively, D is TRBD1 (6 bases). Germline loops: CDR1 GTSNPN, CDR2 SVGIG (reference sequence). This CDR3 spans 13 amino acids. V was shortened by 2 bases and J by 4 bases, with 12 bases between the two germline ends. The chain's CDR3 is CAWSRDTRYEQYF. The CDR3 bases are TGTGCCTGGAGTAGGGACACGCGGTACGAGCAGTACTTC.

The V and J genes are TRBV5-1 and TRBJ2-1; tentative D call: TRBD1 (6 bases). The germline V gene has CDR1 SGHRS and CDR2 YFSETQ. The CDR3 length is 16 residues. V was shortened by 1 base and J by 10 bases, with 21 bases between the two germline ends. In nucleotides, the CDR3 is TGCGCCAGCAGCTTGTACAGCCGACAGGACGACAGGGAGCAGTTCTTC. Translated, it gives CASSLYSRQDDREQFF.

The V call is TRBV5-4, the J call TRBJ2-7, with D maybe TRBD1 (5 bases). CDR1 is SGHNT, CDR2 YYREEE, per germline (reference sequence). V was pared by 2 bases and J by 2 bases, with 20 bases between. There are 17 residues in the CDR3. As DNA, the CDR3 is TGTGCCAGCAGCTTCCCCCCGAATCAGGGCCGACCCTACGAGCAGTACTTC. Its protein is CASSFPPNQGRPYEQYF.